This is a list of T cell receptor beta chains from one sample in a study of STAT5B mutations in CD4+ large granular lymphocyte leukemia. Sequencing used immunoSEQ multiplex PCR; TCRdb keeps in-frame clones, though not all of them. Among tens of thousands of clones listed, 70% to 85% were seen once. The sequencing sample was made of CD4+ T cells from blood buffy coats. The receptors stem from a human donor in good health. Each CDR3 is given with its conserved first and last residue. A D gene is named only where the DNA matches it firmly. Rows give clone size only sometimes, using once, few, many, or a class for an expanded clone.

D | J | V | size | DNA | CDR3
TRBD2 | TRBJ2-7 | TRBV28 | . | TGTGCCAGCAGTTTTCGGACTAGCGGGCGGTACGAGCAGTACTTC | CASSFRTSGRYEQYF
TRBD2 | TRBJ2-1 | TRBV5-1 | . | TGCGCCAGCAGCTTGGAACGGGGGGGTGAGCAGTTCTTC | CASSLERGGEQFF
TRBD2 | TRBJ2-1 | TRBV7-9 | once | TGTGCCAGCAGCTTTGGACTAGCGGGAGGAGAACTCTACAATGAGCAGTTCTTC | CASSFGLAGGELYNEQFF
TRBD2 | TRBJ2-7 | TRBV25-1 | . | TGTGCCAGCAGTGACTTCGGCGGGAGCTCCTACGAGCAGTACTTC | CASSDFGGSSYEQYF
. | TRBJ1-2 | TRBV29-1 | . | TGCAGCGCTCAGGACGCGGTTTACGGCTACACCTTC | CSAQDAVYGYTF
. | TRBJ1-3 | TRBV14 | . | TGTGCCAGCAGCCCGGGCCAGGGGAAAGGCACCATATATTTT | CASSPGQGKGTIYF
. | TRBJ1-3 | TRBV30 | . | TGTGCCTGGAGTGTACGGGCATCCCCCGGAAACACCATATATTTT | CAWSVRASPGNTIYF
. | TRBJ2-3 | TRBV6-4 | . | TGTGCCAGCAGTGCCCAATGGAGTCAAGATACGCAGTATTTT | CASSAQWSQDTQYF
. | TRBJ1-1 | TRBV5-1 | . | TGCGCCAGCAGCTTTAACGGGGGCGGAGATGAAGCTTTCTTT | CASSFNGGGDEAFF
. | TRBJ2-1 | TRBV30 | . | TGTGCCTGGAGTAGGGCGGGGTCATCCTACAATGAGCAGTTCTTC | CAWSRAGSSYNEQFF
TRBD2 | TRBJ2-7 | TRBV9 | . | TGTGCCAGCAGCGTAGATCCAGCGGGACCCTACGAGCAGTACTTC | CASSVDPAGPYEQYF
. | TRBJ2-6 | TRBV27 | . | TGTGCCAGCAGGCGAGACTCTGGGGCCAACGTCCTGACTTTC | CASRRDSGANVLTF
. | TRBJ2-7 | TRBV6-5 | . | TGTGCCAGCAGTTCGACATGGGACTCCTACGAGCAGTACTTC | CASSSTWDSYEQYF
. | TRBJ2-3 | TRBV4-2 | . | TGTGCCAGCAGCCAAAAAGGAGGGGTGGCAGATACGCAGTATTTT | CASSQKGGVADTQYF
TRBD1 | TRBJ1-1 | TRBV28 | . | TGTGCCAGCAGTTTGTCGACAGGGGTCACTGAAGCTTTCTTT | CASSLSTGVTEAFF
. | TRBJ2-7 | TRBV28 | . | TGTGCCAGCAGTTACCCCGGCAGGGGCTACGAGCAGTACTTC | CASSYPGRGYEQYF
. | TRBJ2-1 | TRBV15 | once | TGTGCCACCAGCAGGGGGAGTTCAAGAGGGAATGAGCAGTTCTTC | CATSRGSSRGNEQFF
. | TRBJ1-1 | TRBV29-1 | . | TGCAGCGTTTCAGGGGTGTCAATGAACACTGAAGCTTTCTTT | CSVSGVSMNTEAFF